Here is one TCR beta chain with its context. Its antigen is currently unknown. The sample belongs to a study of T cell responses to AZD1222 COVID-19 vaccine. Overall study results and limits: Close to half of all spike-specific TCRs reportedly target regions of the variants that are unmutated.

Germline CDR1 and CDR2: MNHEY and SVGEGT. Trimming shortened V by 2 bases and J by 0 bases, and 8 bases separated the two germline ends. The CDR3 is 15 residues long. Sequencing used immunoSEQ multiplex PCR; TCRdb keeps in-frame clones, though not all of them. The sample yields over 140,000 clones, 90% to 95% seen once. This sequence originates from an adult who received the AZD1222 COVID-19 vaccine. The chain uses TRBV6-2 or TRBV6-3 and TRBJ2-4, with D hard to call. The source was peripheral blood, collected 28 days after the second AZD1222 dose. This CDR3 is CASSYVGVAKNIQYF. Written as DNA, the CDR3 is TGTGCCAGCAGTTACGTCGGAGTAGCCAAAAACATTCAGTACTTC.